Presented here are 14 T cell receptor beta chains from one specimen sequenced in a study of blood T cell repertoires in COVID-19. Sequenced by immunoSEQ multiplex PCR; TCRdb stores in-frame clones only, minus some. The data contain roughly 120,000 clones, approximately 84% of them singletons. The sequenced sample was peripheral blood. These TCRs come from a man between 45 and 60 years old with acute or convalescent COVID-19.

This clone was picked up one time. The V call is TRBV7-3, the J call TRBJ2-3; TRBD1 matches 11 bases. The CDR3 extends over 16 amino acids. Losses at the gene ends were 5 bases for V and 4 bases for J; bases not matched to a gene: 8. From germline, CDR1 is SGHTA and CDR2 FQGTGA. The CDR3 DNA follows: TGTGCCAGCAGCCCCGGACAGGGGGCAATCGCAGATACGCAGTATTTT. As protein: CASSPGQGAIADTQYF. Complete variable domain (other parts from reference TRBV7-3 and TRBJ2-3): GAGVSQTPSNKVTEKGKYVELRCDPISGHTALYWYRQSLGQGPEFLIYFQGTGAADDSGLPNDRFFAVRPEGSVSTLKIQRTERGDSAVYLCASSPGQGAIADTQYFGPGTRLTVL.

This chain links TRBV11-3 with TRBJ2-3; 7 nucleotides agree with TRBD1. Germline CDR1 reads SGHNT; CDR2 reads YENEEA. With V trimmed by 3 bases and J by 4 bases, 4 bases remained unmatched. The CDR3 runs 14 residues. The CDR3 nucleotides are TGTGCCAGCAGCTTGGCAGGGGGTGCAGATACGCAGTATTTT. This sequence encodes CASSLAGGADTQYF.

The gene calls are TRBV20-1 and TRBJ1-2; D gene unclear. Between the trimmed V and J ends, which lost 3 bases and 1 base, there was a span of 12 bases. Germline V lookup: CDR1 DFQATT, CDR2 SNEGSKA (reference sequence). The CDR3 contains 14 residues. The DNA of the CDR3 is TGCAGTGCTAGTGGCCAGGCAAATAACTATGGCTACACCTTC. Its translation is CSASGQANNYGYTF.

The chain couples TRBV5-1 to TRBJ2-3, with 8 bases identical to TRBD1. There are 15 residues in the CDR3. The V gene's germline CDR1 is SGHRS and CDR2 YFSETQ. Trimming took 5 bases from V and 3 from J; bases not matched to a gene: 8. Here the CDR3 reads CASRGQALKTDTQYF. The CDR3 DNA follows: TGCGCCAGCAGGGGACAGGCTCTGAAAACAGATACGCAGTATTTT.

CDR3 bases: TGTGCCAGCAGCCCTCGGACTAGCGGGAGGTCCGGGGAGCTGTTTTTT. Protein: CASSPRTSGRSGELFF. The rearrangement links TRBV7-2 to TRBJ2-2; 14 bases align to TRBD2. Looked up from germline, CDR1 is SGHTA and CDR2 is FQGNSA. Trimming cost V 5 bases and J 6 bases; bases outside gene matches: 5. CDR3 size: 16 residues.

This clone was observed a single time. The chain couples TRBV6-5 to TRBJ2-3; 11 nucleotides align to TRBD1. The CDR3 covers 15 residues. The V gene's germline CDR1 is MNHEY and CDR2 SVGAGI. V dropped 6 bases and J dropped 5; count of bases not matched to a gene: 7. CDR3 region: CASSLGQGGIDTQYF. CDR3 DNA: TGTGCCAGCAGCTTGGGACAGGGGGGAATAGATACGCAGTATTTT.

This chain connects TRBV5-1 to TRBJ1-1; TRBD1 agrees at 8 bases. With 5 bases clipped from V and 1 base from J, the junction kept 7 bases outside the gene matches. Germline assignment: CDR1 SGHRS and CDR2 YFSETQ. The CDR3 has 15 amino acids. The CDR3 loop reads CASRRDRNGNTEAFF. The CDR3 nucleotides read TGCGCCAGCAGAAGGGACAGGAACGGGAACACTGAAGCTTTCTTT. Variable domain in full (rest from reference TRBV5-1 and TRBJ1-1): KAGVTQTPRYLIKTRGQQVTLSCSPISGHRSVSWYQQTPGQGLQFLFEYFSETQRNKGNFPGRFSGRQFSNSRSEMNVSTLELGDSALYLCASRRDRNGNTEAFFGQGTRLTVV.

CDR3: CASRDRGGSGANVLTF. CDR3 DNA: TGTGCCAGTAGAGACAGGGGAGGATCTGGGGCCAACGTCCTGACTTTC. The chain employs TRBV19 and TRBJ2-6; TRBD1 aligns across 8 bases. The CDR3 extends over 16 amino acids. Germline CDR1 and CDR2: LNHDA and SQIVND (reference sequence). V dropped 6 bases and J dropped 1; count of bases not matched to a gene: 5. Full variable domain (rest looked up from reference TRBV19 and TRBJ2-6): DGGITQSPKYLFRKEGQNVTLSCEQNLNHDAMYWYRQDPGQGLRLIYYSQIVNDFQKGDIAEGYSVSREKKESFPLTVTSAQKNPTAFYLCASRDRGGSGANVLTFGAGSRLTVL.

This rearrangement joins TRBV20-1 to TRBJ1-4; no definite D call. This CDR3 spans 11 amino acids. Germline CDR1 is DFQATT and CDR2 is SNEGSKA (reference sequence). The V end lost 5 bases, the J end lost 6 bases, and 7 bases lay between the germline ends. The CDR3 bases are TGCAGTGCTCCACTATATGAAAAACTGTTTTTT. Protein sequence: CSAPLYEKLFF.

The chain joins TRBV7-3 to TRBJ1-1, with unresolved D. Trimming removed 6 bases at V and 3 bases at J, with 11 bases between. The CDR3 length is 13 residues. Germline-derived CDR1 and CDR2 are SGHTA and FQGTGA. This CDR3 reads CASRKDTYTEAFF. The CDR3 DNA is TGTGCCAGCAGAAAAGACACCTACACTGAAGCTTTCTTT.

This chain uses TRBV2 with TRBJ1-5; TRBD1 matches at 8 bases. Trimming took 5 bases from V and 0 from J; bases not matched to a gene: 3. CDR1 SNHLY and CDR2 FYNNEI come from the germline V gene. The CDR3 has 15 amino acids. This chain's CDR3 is CASSPQGDSNQPQHF. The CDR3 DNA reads TGTGCCAGCAGTCCACAGGGGGATAGCAATCAGCCCCAGCATTTT.

The DNA for the CDR3 is TGTGCCAGCAGCCGACAGAAGGGGGGAAACACCATATATTTT. This encodes CASSRQKGGNTIYF. This chain uses TRBV7-3 with TRBJ1-3; TRBD1 is a possible D gene (5 bases). Germline values: CDR1 SGHTA, CDR2 FQGTGA. V was pared by 5 bases and J by 4 bases, with 12 bases between. The CDR3 contains 14 residues.

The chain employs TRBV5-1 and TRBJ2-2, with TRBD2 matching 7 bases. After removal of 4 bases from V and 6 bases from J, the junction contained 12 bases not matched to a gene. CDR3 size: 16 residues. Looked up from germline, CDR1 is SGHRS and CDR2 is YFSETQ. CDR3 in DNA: TGCGCCAGCAGCCGGGGGGTCCGACGCGGCCCCGGGGAGCTGTTTTTT. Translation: CASSRGVRRGPGELFF.

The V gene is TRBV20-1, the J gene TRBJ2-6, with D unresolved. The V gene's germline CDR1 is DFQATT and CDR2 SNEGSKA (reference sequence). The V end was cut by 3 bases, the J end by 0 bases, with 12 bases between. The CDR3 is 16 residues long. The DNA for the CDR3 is TGCAGTGCTAGTGGGCAATCCCCCTCTGGGGCCAACGTCCTGACTTTC. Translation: CSASGQSPSGANVLTF.